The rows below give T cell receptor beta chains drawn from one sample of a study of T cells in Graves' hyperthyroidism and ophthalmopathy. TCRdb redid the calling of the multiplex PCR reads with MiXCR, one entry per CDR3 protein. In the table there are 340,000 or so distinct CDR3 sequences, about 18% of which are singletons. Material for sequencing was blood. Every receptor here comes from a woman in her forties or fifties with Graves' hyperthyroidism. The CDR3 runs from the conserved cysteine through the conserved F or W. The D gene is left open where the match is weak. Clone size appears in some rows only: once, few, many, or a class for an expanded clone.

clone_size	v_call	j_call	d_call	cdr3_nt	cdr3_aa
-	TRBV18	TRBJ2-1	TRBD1	TGTGCCAGCTCACAAACAGGGGGCGGTAGGAATGAGCAGTTCTTC	CASSQTGGGRNEQFF
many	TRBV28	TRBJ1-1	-	TGTGCCAGCAGTACCTGGACGGGGAACACTGAAGCTTTCTTT	CASSTWTGNTEAFF
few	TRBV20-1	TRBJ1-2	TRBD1	TGCAGTGCACCTGGCCCCGACAGGGGTTCCTATGGCTACACCTTC	CSAPGPDRGSYGYTF
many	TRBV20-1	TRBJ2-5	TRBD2	TGCAGTGCTAGAGATCTTTCCGCGGGGGGGCTAGAGACCCAGTACTTC	CSARDLSAGGLETQYF
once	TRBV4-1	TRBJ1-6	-	TGCGCCAGCAGCCAAGAGGAGCTTAACGTGGAGAATTCACCCCTCCACTTT	CASSQEELNVENSPLHF
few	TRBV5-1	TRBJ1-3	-	TGCGCCAGCAGCTTGGACAGGGAGGCAGGAAACACCATATATTTT	CASSLDREAGNTIYF
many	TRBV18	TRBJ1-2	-	TGTGCCAGCTCACCACCGGGAGGGACGGGCGGCTACACCTTC	CASSPPGGTGGYTF
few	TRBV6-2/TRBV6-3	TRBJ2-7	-	TGTGCCAGCAATGCTGCCGGGACAAACCTCTACGAGCAGTACTTC	CASNAAGTNLYEQYF
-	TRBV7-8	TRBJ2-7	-	TGTGCCAGCAGCCAGCCGAGGGGGCGGGGTCTCTACGAGCAGTACTTC	CASSQPRGRGLYEQYF
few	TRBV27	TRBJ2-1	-	TGTGCCAGCAGTCTAATATCCAAGAGTGAGCAGTTCTTC	CASSLISKSEQFF
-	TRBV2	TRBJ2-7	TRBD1	TGTGCCAGCAACAGACAGGGGGCAGAAGAGCAGTACTTC	CASNRQGAEEQYF
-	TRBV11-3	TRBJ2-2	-	TGTGCCAGCAGCTCCAGGACCGGGGAGCTGTTTTTT	CASSSRTGELFF
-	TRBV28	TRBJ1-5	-	TGTGCCAGCAGTTTAGGGTGGGGTCAGCCCCAGCATTTT	CASSLGWGQPQHF
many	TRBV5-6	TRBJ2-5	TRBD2	TGTGCCAGCAGAGGGAGGGGTGACTTCCAAGAGACCCAGTACTTC	CASRGRGDFQETQYF
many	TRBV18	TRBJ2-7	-	TGTGCCAGCTCACCTACCGACGAGCAGTACTTC	CASSPTDEQYF
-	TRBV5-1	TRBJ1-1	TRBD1	TGCGCCAGCAGAAATCCCGGACAGGGAACCACAGCTTTCTTT	CASRNPGQGTTAFF
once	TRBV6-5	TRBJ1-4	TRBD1	TGTGCCAGCAGTTCCGGGACAGGGGTATTGGGTAATGAAAAACTGTTTTTT	CASSSGTGVLGNEKLFF
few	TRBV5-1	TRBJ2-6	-	TGCGCCAGCAGCTTGGTAGCCGGGGCCAACGTCCTGACTTTC	CASSLVAGANVLTF
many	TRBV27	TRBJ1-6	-	TGTGCCAGCACGAACGGGAGACGGAATTCACCCCTCCACTTT	CASTNGRRNSPLHF
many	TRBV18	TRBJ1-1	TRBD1	TGTGCCAGTGAGGGACAGCAAAACACTGAAGCTTTCTTT	CASEGQQNTEAFF
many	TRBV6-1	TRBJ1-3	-	TGTGCCAGCAGTGAGGATTCTACAGGTCTCACCGGAAACACCATATATTTT	CASSEDSTGLTGNTIYF
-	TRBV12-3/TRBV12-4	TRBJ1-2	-	TGTGCCAGCAGTTGGGAACGGAACTATGGCTACACCTTC	CASSWERNYGYTF
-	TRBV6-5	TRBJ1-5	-	TGTGCCAGCAGTTACCCATCCACAGTTCGGGAAAATCAGCCCCAGCATTTT	CASSYPSTVRENQPQHF
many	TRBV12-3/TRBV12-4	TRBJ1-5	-	TGTGCCAGCAGTTTATACGCCGGGGCCTATTTTCGGAATCAGCCCCAGCATTTT	CASSLYAGAYFRNQPQHF
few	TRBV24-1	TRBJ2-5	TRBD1	TGTGCCACCAGTGATTTAGGGGACAGTTTCGGGGAGACCCAGTACTTC	CATSDLGDSFGETQYF
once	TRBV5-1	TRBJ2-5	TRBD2	TGCGCCAGCAGCAGAACGGGACTAGCGGCACAAGAGACCCAGTACTTC	CASSRTGLAAQETQYF
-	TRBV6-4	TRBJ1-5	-	TGTGCCAGCAGCGAAGAACAGGGTTACCCCCAGCATTTT	CASSEEQGYPQHF
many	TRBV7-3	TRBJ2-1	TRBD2	TGTGCCAGCAGCTTATATAGCGGGGGGGCCTCCGATGAGCAGTTCTTC	CASSLYSGGASDEQFF
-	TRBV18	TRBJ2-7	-	TGTGCCAGCTCACCCCCGACGGGCGGAAGATACGAGCAGTACTTC	CASSPPTGGRYEQYF
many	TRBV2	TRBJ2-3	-	TGTGCCAGCACTACATCCCGATTGGATACGCAGTATTTT	CASTTSRLDTQYF
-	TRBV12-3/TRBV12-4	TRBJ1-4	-	TGTGCCAGCCGAACCGGGTCTTGGGATGAAAAACTGTTTTTT	CASRTGSWDEKLFF
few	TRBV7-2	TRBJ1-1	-	TGTGCCAGCAGCCCCGGACCAGGAGCTTTCTTT	CASSPGPGAFF
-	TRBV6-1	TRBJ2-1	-	TGTGCCAGCAGCGAGGGACCGCCCTCCTACAATGAGCAGTTCTTC	CASSEGPPSYNEQFF